In this sample, the clone carrying this TCR beta chain turned up many times. The antigen is undetermined. This entry comes from a study of T cells in Graves' hyperthyroidism and ophthalmopathy. Study details: Once the initial diagnosis was made, peripheral blood was obtained before any treatment.

The germline V gene encodes CDR1 SNHLY and CDR2 FYNNEI. V was clipped by 9 bases and J by 6 bases; unmatched bases: 10. This CDR3 comprises 15 residues. It was RNA transcripts that yielded the amplified TCR beta CDR3 regions. Researchers ran a first-round RT-PCR on the TCR CDR3 using the HTBI primer set. Via MiXCR, TCRdb re-called the multiplex PCR reads, giving one row per CDR3 protein. The repertoire has some 300,000 distinct CDR3 sequences, roughly 19% of them found once; the top ten carry approximately 37%. General study findings and limits: Stable hyperthyroidism was told apart from ophthalmopathy by a model built on 13 V-J features. Most clonotypes expanded in thyroid above 0.001 were likewise present in blood.

This sample holds PBMCs from about 10 ml fresh peripheral blood. This receptor was identified in a man in his forties or fifties with Graves' ophthalmopathy. The J gene is TRBJ2-3, the V gene TRBV2, with 12 bases aligning to TRBD2. Sequencing was performed on blood. Written as DNA, the CDR3 is TGTGCCAGTGCCACTGGACTAGCGGGAAGGGATACGCAGTATTTT. Protein product: CASATGLAGRDTQYF. The full variable domain, rest sourced from reference TRBV2 and TRBJ2-3, is EPEVTQTPSHQVTQMGQEVILRCVPISNHLYFYWYRQILGQKVEFLVSFYNNEISEKSEIFDDQFSVERPDGSNFTLKIRSTKLEDSAMYFCASATGLAGRDTQYFGPGTRLTVL.